A selection of T cell receptor beta chains follows, all from one sample in a study of blood T cell repertoires in COVID-19. Clones were read by immunoSEQ multiplex PCR, and TCRdb kept only the in-frame ones, dropping some. The table has fewer than 70,000 clones, about 86% seen once. Sequencing was carried out using peripheral blood. Receptors were obtained from a human donor in a cohort sampled during active COVID-19. The CDR3 runs from the conserved cysteine through the conserved F or W. D genes are given only for firm matches. Some rows mark clone size as missing; the rest say once, few, many or name a class of expanded clone.

v_call: TRBV9
clone_size: few
j_call: TRBJ1-1
d_call: .
cdr3_aa: CASSVVSTAANTEAFF
cdr3_nt: TGTGCCAGCAGCGTAGTGTCGACAGCTGCGAACACTGAAGCTTTCTTT

v_call: TRBV9
clone_size: .
j_call: TRBJ2-7
d_call: .
cdr3_aa: CASSDGTALEQYF
cdr3_nt: TGTGCCAGCAGCGATGGTACAGCCTTGGAGCAGTACTTC

v_call: TRBV7-2
clone_size: .
j_call: TRBJ1-1
d_call: .
cdr3_aa: CASSSSSGANTEAFF
cdr3_nt: TGTGCCAGCAGTTCCTCTTCAGGGGCGAACACTGAAGCTTTCTTT

v_call: TRBV6-2/TRBV6-3
clone_size: .
j_call: TRBJ2-1
d_call: TRBD2
cdr3_aa: CASSPGLAGGPIYNEQFF
cdr3_nt: TGTGCCAGCAGCCCTGGACTAGCGGGAGGGCCGATCTACAATGAGCAGTTCTTC

v_call: TRBV6-5
clone_size: .
j_call: TRBJ2-7
d_call: .
cdr3_aa: CASSSGTEPYEQYF
cdr3_nt: TGTGCCAGCAGTTCCGGGACTGAACCCTACGAGCAGTACTTC

v_call: TRBV3-1/TRBV3-2
clone_size: .
j_call: TRBJ1-1
d_call: .
cdr3_aa: CASRRGGTLTAFF
cdr3_nt: TGTGCCAGCAGGAGAGGCGGAACACTGACAGCTTTCTTT

v_call: TRBV15
clone_size: once
j_call: TRBJ2-3
d_call: .
cdr3_aa: CATSRDVQGPDTQYF
cdr3_nt: TGTGCCACCAGCAGAGATGTTCAGGGCCCAGATACGCAGTATTTT

v_call: TRBV6-6
clone_size: .
j_call: TRBJ2-5
d_call: .
cdr3_aa: CASSYSDSDQETQYF
cdr3_nt: TGTGCCAGCAGTTACTCGGACAGCGACCAAGAGACCCAGTACTTC

v_call: TRBV6-6
clone_size: .
j_call: TRBJ2-4
d_call: .
cdr3_aa: CAVLAKNIQYF
cdr3_nt: TGTGCCGTTCTAGCCAAAAACATTCAGTACTTC

v_call: TRBV7-6
clone_size: .
j_call: TRBJ1-1
d_call: .
cdr3_aa: CASRPQGWTEAFF
cdr3_nt: TGTGCCAGCAGACCCCAGGGGTGGACTGAAGCTTTCTTT

v_call: TRBV6-5
clone_size: .
j_call: TRBJ2-7
d_call: .
cdr3_aa: CASSYKGLHEQYF
cdr3_nt: TGTGCCAGCAGTTACAAGGGACTCCACGAGCAGTACTTC

v_call: TRBV20-1
clone_size: .
j_call: TRBJ1-1
d_call: .
cdr3_aa: CSARRNTEAFF
cdr3_nt: TGCAGTGCTAGGAGGAACACTGAAGCTTTCTTT

v_call: TRBV28
clone_size: .
j_call: TRBJ1-2
d_call: .
cdr3_aa: CASSPTRAGPYGYTF
cdr3_nt: TGTGCCAGCAGTCCGACCAGGGCAGGACCCTATGGCTACACCTTC

v_call: TRBV4-1
clone_size: few
j_call: TRBJ1-6
d_call: .
cdr3_aa: CASSQDGQGGNSPLHF
cdr3_nt: TGCGCCAGCAGCCAAGATGGGCAGGGTGGTAATTCACCCCTCCACTTT

v_call: TRBV27
clone_size: .
j_call: TRBJ1-3
d_call: TRBD1
cdr3_aa: CASSRSGTASGNTIYF
cdr3_nt: TGTGCCAGCAGTCGATCCGGGACAGCCTCTGGAAACACCATATATTTT

v_call: TRBV9
clone_size: .
j_call: TRBJ2-3
d_call: TRBD2
cdr3_aa: CASSGLAGGSTDTQYF
cdr3_nt: TGTGCCAGCAGCGGACTAGCGGGGGGGTCCACAGATACGCAGTATTTT

v_call: TRBV5-4
clone_size: .
j_call: TRBJ1-1
d_call: .
cdr3_aa: CASSLVWSDTEAFF
cdr3_nt: TGTGCCAGCAGCTTGGTCTGGTCAGACACTGAAGCTTTCTTT

v_call: TRBV18
clone_size: .
j_call: TRBJ1-1
d_call: .
cdr3_aa: CASSPTRGSQVNTEAFF
cdr3_nt: TGTGCCAGCTCACCCACGCGGGGGTCCCAGGTAAACACTGAAGCTTTCTTT

v_call: TRBV5-6
clone_size: .
j_call: TRBJ2-7
d_call: .
cdr3_aa: CASSLGGQSSYEQYF
cdr3_nt: TGTGCCAGCAGCTTGGGTGGGCAGAGCTCCTACGAGCAGTACTTC

v_call: TRBV7-9
clone_size: .
j_call: TRBJ2-7
d_call: TRBD1
cdr3_aa: CASSPGTASSYEQYF
cdr3_nt: TGTGCCAGCAGCCCTGGGACAGCGTCCTCCTACGAGCAGTACTTC

v_call: TRBV6-5
clone_size: .
j_call: TRBJ1-2
d_call: .
cdr3_aa: CATALWGDYGYTF
cdr3_nt: TGTGCCACGGCCTTGTGGGGAGACTATGGCTACACCTTC

v_call: TRBV27
clone_size: .
j_call: TRBJ2-7
d_call: .
cdr3_aa: CASSLVRGYEQYF
cdr3_nt: TGTGCCAGCAGTTTAGTACGGGGCTACGAGCAGTACTTC

v_call: TRBV6-1
clone_size: .
j_call: TRBJ1-4
d_call: .
cdr3_aa: CASSEALSGVNEKLFF
cdr3_nt: TGTGCCAGCAGTGAAGCGCTTTCGGGGGTTAATGAAAAACTGTTTTTT

v_call: TRBV19
clone_size: .
j_call: TRBJ2-1
d_call: TRBD2
cdr3_aa: CASSMDLAGDGSDEQFF
cdr3_nt: TGTGCCAGTAGTATGGATCTAGCGGGAGATGGTAGCGATGAGCAGTTCTTC

v_call: TRBV9
clone_size: .
j_call: TRBJ2-2
d_call: .
cdr3_aa: CASSIRQDTGELFF
cdr3_nt: TGTGCCAGCAGCATACGACAGGACACCGGGGAGCTGTTTTTT

v_call: TRBV5-6
clone_size: .
j_call: TRBJ1-1
d_call: .
cdr3_aa: CASSLGRGRTEAFF
cdr3_nt: TGTGCCAGCAGCTTGGGAAGGGGGAGAACTGAAGCTTTCTTT

v_call: TRBV7-9
clone_size: .
j_call: TRBJ2-7
d_call: TRBD2
cdr3_aa: CASSHGLAGVGEQYF
cdr3_nt: TGTGCCAGCAGCCACGGACTAGCGGGAGTGGGCGAGCAGTACTTC

v_call: TRBV10-2
clone_size: .
j_call: TRBJ1-1
d_call: TRBD1
cdr3_aa: CASIGQGFNTEAFF
cdr3_nt: TGCGCCAGCATCGGACAGGGCTTTAACACTGAAGCTTTCTTT

v_call: TRBV3-1/TRBV3-2
clone_size: .
j_call: TRBJ2-2
d_call: .
cdr3_aa: CASSPQGMVTGELFF
cdr3_nt: TGTGCCAGCAGCCCACAGGGTATGGTCACCGGGGAGCTGTTTTTT

v_call: TRBV7-9
clone_size: .
j_call: TRBJ2-5
d_call: .
cdr3_aa: CASNMGGPTLETQYF
cdr3_nt: TGTGCCAGCAACATGGGGGGGCCCACTTTAGAGACCCAGTACTTC

v_call: TRBV4-3
clone_size: once
j_call: TRBJ2-3
d_call: .
cdr3_aa: CASSRQRSSTDTQYF
cdr3_nt: TGCGCCAGCTCTAGGCAGAGGTCTAGCACAGATACGCAGTATTTT

v_call: TRBV7-9
clone_size: .
j_call: TRBJ1-2
d_call: .
cdr3_aa: CASSYATEKYGYTF
cdr3_nt: TGTGCCAGCAGCTACGCGACAGAGAAATATGGCTACACCTTC

v_call: TRBV6-5
clone_size: .
j_call: TRBJ1-5
d_call: .
cdr3_aa: CASSYLGVGNQPQHF
cdr3_nt: TGTGCCAGCAGTTACTTAGGGGTAGGCAATCAGCCCCAGCATTTT

v_call: TRBV4-2
clone_size: .
j_call: TRBJ2-5
d_call: TRBD2
cdr3_aa: CASSQGLAGETQYF
cdr3_nt: TGTGCCAGCAGCCAAGGACTAGCAGGGGAGACCCAGTACTTC

v_call: TRBV28
clone_size: .
j_call: TRBJ1-5
d_call: .
cdr3_aa: CASTLTGYSNQPQHF
cdr3_nt: TGTGCCAGCACCCTGACGGGATATAGCAATCAGCCCCAGCATTTT

v_call: TRBV12-3/TRBV12-4
clone_size: .
j_call: TRBJ1-2
d_call: TRBD1
cdr3_aa: CASRTGPGFGYTF
cdr3_nt: TGTGCCAGCAGGACAGGGCCCGGGTTTGGCTACACCTTC

v_call: TRBV7-8
clone_size: .
j_call: TRBJ1-6
d_call: TRBD1
cdr3_aa: CASSFRQGSSSYNSPLHF
cdr3_nt: TGTGCCAGCAGCTTTAGACAGGGGTCGAGCTCCTATAATTCACCCCTCCACTTT

v_call: TRBV7-6
clone_size: .
j_call: TRBJ2-2
d_call: .
cdr3_aa: CASSLGGTGPTGELFF
cdr3_nt: TGTGCCAGCAGCTTAGGGGGAACAGGGCCCACCGGGGAGCTGTTTTTT

v_call: TRBV4-2
clone_size: once
j_call: TRBJ2-6
d_call: .
cdr3_aa: CASSQPGANVLTF
cdr3_nt: TGTGCCAGCAGCCAACCGGGAGCCAACGTCCTGACTTTC

v_call: TRBV9
clone_size: .
j_call: TRBJ2-5
d_call: .
cdr3_aa: CASSVTLSRGDQETQYF
cdr3_nt: TGTGCCAGCAGCGTCACCCTTAGCAGGGGAGACCAAGAGACCCAGTACTTC

v_call: TRBV29-1
clone_size: .
j_call: TRBJ1-2
d_call: .
cdr3_aa: CSVLGSSYGYTF
cdr3_nt: TGCAGCGTCCTTGGGAGTTCTTATGGCTACACCTTC

v_call: TRBV11-2
clone_size: .
j_call: TRBJ1-2
d_call: .
cdr3_aa: CASSLAQSGDHGGGYTF
cdr3_nt: TGTGCCAGCAGCTTAGCCCAATCGGGTGACCACGGTGGTGGCTACACCTTC